This TCR beta chain stems from a study of T cell repertoires and HLA-DP antigens. Whole-study context: Alloantigens: one with one groove difference and one with about 11 differences versus self.

For pre-culture CD4+ samples, the target was 200,000 or so T cell genomes. TCRdb keeps only in-frame clones here, not all; method: immunoSEQ multiplex PCR. Among around 70,000 clones, around 77% were seen once, and the ten largest hold 1.5% to 2%. This clone has just a few counts. What it binds is not known. The CDR3 spans 14 residues. In germline, CDR1 is MNHEY, CDR2 SVGAGI. Trimming removed 6 bases from V and 0 bases from J, with 12 bases in between. Sequenced sample: CD4+ T cells from PBMCs. This chain joins TRBV6-5 and TRBJ2-7, with D tentatively TRBD2 (5 bases). The clonotype was recovered from a man aged 55 to 70 in good health and CMV-seronegative. CDR3 in DNA: TGTGCCAGCAGCCCCGGGATTCACTCCTACGAGCAGTACTTC. It is translated as CASSPGIHSYEQYF.